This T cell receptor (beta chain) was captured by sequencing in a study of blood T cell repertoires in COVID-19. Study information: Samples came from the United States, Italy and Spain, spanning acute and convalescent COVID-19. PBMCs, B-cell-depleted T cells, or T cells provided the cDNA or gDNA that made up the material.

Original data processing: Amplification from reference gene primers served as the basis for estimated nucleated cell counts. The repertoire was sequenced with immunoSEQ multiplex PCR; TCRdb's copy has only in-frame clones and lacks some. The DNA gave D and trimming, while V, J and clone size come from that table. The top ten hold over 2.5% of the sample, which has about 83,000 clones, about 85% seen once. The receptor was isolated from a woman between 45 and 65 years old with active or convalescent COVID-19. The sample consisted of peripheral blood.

The CDR3 nucleotides read TGCGCCAGCAGCCTGGGGACTCCGTCGGATACGCAGTATTTT. It codes for CASSLGTPSDTQYF. This chain links TRBV4-3 with TRBJ2-3; tentative D call: TRBD2 (6 bases). This CDR3 has 14 amino acids. Germline V lookup: CDR1 LGHNA, CDR2 YSLEER. V was cut by 4 bases and J by 6 bases, with 14 bases left in between.